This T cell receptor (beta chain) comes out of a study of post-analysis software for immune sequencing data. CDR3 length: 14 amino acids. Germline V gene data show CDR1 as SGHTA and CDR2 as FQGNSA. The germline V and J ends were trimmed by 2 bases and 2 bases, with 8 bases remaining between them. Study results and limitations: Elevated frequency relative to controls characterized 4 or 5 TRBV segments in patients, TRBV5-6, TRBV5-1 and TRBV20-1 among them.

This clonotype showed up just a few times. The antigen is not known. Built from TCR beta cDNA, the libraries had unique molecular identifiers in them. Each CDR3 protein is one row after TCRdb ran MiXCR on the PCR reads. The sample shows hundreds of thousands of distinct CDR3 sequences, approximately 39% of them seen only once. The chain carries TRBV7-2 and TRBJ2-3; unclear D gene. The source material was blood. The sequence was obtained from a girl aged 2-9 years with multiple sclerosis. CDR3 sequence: CASSLLGNTDTQYF. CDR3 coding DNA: TGTGCCAGCAGCTTACTAGGGAACACAGATACGCAGTATTTT.